The entry below describes one TCR beta chain. Its antigen is unidentified. Profiling relied on immunoSEQ multiplex PCR, and the TCRdb table lists in-frame clones only, not all of them. The data hold more than 1 million clones, with roughly 74% observed a single time. These data come from a study of shared clonotypes between healthy human individuals. Study observations and caveats: Sharing across four donors was seen in 4.5% to 6.5% of naive CD4 clonotypes.

This CDR3 comprises 15 residues. CDR1 and CDR2 (germline): MNHNY, SVGAGI (reference sequence). V was clipped by 2 bases and J by 4 bases, with 13 bases between them. The sequence was obtained from a man aged 18 to 35 in good health. Some clones in this sample may be carry-over from other donors' samples. The material sequenced was memory CD4+ T cells from PBMCs. Stated subset: CD45RA-negative fraction. The chain recombines TRBV6-6 with TRBJ2-3, with D perhaps matching TRBD2 (6 bases). This CDR3 is CASSYTSPRADTQYF. DNA for the CDR3: TGTGCCAGCAGTTACACTAGCCCTAGGGCAGATACGCAGTATTTT.